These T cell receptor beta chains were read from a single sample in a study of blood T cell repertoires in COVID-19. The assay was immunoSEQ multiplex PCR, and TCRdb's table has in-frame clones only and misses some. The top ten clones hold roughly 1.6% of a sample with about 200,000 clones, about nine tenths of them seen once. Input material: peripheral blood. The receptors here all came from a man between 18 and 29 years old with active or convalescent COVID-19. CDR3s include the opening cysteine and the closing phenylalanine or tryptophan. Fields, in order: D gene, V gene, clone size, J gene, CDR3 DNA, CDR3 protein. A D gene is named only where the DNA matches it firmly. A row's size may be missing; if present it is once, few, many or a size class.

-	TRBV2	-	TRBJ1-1	TGTGCCAGCAGTCGTACAAAGAACACTGAAGCTTTCTTT	CASSRTKNTEAFF
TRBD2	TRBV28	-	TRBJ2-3	TGTGCCAGCAGTTTATCGGGGGGGGCCGCATATACGCAGTATTTT	CASSLSGGAAYTQYF
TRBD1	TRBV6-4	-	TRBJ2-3	TGTGCCACCGGAAGAACAGGGGACCCTCCCGATACGCAGTATTTT	CATGRTGDPPDTQYF
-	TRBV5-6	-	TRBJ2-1	TGTGCCAGCAGCCTCGGACTCAGCTCCTACAATGAGCAGTTCTTC	CASSLGLSSYNEQFF
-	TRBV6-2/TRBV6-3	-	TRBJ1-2	TGTGCCAGCAGTTACTCGGGACACACTAACTATGGCTACACCTTC	CASSYSGHTNYGYTF
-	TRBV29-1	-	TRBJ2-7	TGCAGCGTTTCGATAAGTTCGGACGAGCAGTACTTC	CSVSISSDEQYF
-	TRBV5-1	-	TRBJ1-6	TGCGCCAGCAGCTTGGACAGGGATAATTCACCCCTCCACTTT	CASSLDRDNSPLHF
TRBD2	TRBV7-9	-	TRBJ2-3	TGTGCCAGCAGCGCCCTAGCGGGGATCACAGATACGCAGTATTTT	CASSALAGITDTQYF
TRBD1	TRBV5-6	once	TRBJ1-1	TGTGCCAGCAGCCCCGGGACAGGGAAAACGAACACTGAAGCTTTCTTT	CASSPGTGKTNTEAFF
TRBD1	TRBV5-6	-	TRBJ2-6	TGTGCCAGCACCTTGGGACAGCCGTACCTCTCTGGGGCCAACGTCCTGACTTTC	CASTLGQPYLSGANVLTF